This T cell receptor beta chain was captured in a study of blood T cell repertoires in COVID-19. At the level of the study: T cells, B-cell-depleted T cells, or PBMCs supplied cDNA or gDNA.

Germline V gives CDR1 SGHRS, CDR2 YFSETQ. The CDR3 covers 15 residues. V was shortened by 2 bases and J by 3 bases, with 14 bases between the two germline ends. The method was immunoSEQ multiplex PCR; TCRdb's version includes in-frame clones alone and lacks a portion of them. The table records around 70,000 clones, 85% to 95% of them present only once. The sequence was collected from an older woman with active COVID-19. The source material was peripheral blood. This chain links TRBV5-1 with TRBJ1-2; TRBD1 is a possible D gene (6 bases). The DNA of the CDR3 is TGCGCCAGCAGCTTTGAAGACAGGACTCACTATGGCTACACCTTC. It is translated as CASSFEDRTHYGYTF. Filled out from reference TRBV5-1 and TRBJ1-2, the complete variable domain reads KAGVTQTPRYLIKTRGQQVTLSCSPISGHRSVSWYQQTPGQGLQFLFEYFSETQRNKGNFPGRFSGRQFSNSRSEMNVSTLELGDSALYLCASSFEDRTHYGYTFGSGTRLTVV.